This is a list of T cell receptor beta chains from one sample in a study of shared clonotypes between healthy human individuals. Using immunoSEQ multiplex PCR, the repertoire was profiled, and TCRdb retains in-frame clones only, with some absent. Seen here are roughly 490,000 clones, 79% observed once, and the top ten hold approximately 12%. The sequenced sample consisted of PBMCs. Source of these receptors: a woman aged 40 to 50 in good health. Some clones in this sample may be carry-over from other donors' samples. Each CDR3 is given with its conserved first and last residue. D genes are given only for firm matches. Part of the rows lack a size; the others show once, few, many or a class for expanded clones.

DNA: TGCGCCAGCAGCTTGGACAGGGGGCGAGACACCATATATTTT
CDR3: CASSLDRGRDTIYF
size: -
V: TRBV5-1
D: TRBD1
J: TRBJ1-3

DNA: TGTGCCAGCAGTGAACCACCGCTCCGAGGTCAGCCCCAGCATTTT
CDR3: CASSEPPLRGQPQHF
size: -
V: TRBV6-1
D: -
J: TRBJ1-5

DNA: TGCAGTGCGCACCAGTACGATACGCAGTATTTT
CDR3: CSAHQYDTQYF
size: once
V: TRBV20-1
D: -
J: TRBJ2-3

DNA: TGTGCCAGCAGCTTAGGCTTACCTGGGGGAGGGTTCTACGAGCAGTACTTC
CDR3: CASSLGLPGGGFYEQYF
size: -
V: TRBV13
D: TRBD2
J: TRBJ2-7

DNA: TGTGCCAGCAGTGAAATAGGGACAGAGAATCAGCCCCAGCATTTT
CDR3: CASSEIGTENQPQHF
size: -
V: TRBV2
D: TRBD1
J: TRBJ1-5

DNA: TGTGCCTGGAGTGTATCTCGGCCCCCGGGCTCCTACGAGCAGTACTTC
CDR3: CAWSVSRPPGSYEQYF
size: -
V: TRBV30
D: -
J: TRBJ2-7

DNA: TGTGCCAGCAGCGCCACCGGGACCGCCTCCTACGAGCAGTACTTC
CDR3: CASSATGTASYEQYF
size: -
V: TRBV9
D: -
J: TRBJ2-7

DNA: TGTGCCAGCAGCCCATCTCTTGGCACCGGGGAGCTGTTTTTT
CDR3: CASSPSLGTGELFF
size: -
V: TRBV11-1
D: -
J: TRBJ2-2

DNA: TGTGCCAGCAGCAAAGGAGGGATCTTAACCCCTGGTCGATACTTC
CDR3: CASSKGGILTPGRYF
size: -
V: TRBV21-1
D: -
J: TRBJ2-7

DNA: TGTGCCAGCAGCCGGATAGCTTCCGGGGGGAGCTCCTACGAGCAGTACTTC
CDR3: CASSRIASGGSSYEQYF
size: few
V: TRBV11-2
D: TRBD2
J: TRBJ2-7

DNA: TGTGCCAGCAGCCCGGGACACTCCTACAATGAGCAGTTCTTC
CDR3: CASSPGHSYNEQFF
size: once
V: TRBV2
D: -
J: TRBJ2-1

DNA: TGTGCCAGCAGCTCGACAGGGGGGTCGAACACTGAAGCTTTCTTT
CDR3: CASSSTGGSNTEAFF
size: -
V: TRBV5-6
D: TRBD1
J: TRBJ1-1

DNA: TGTGCCAGCAGCCGGGACAGGTCGTACGAGCAGTACTTC
CDR3: CASSRDRSYEQYF
size: -
V: TRBV7-9
D: TRBD1
J: TRBJ2-7

DNA: TGTGCCAGTAGTACCCGCAATAACCCAACCGGGGAGCTGTTTTTT
CDR3: CASSTRNNPTGELFF
size: few
V: TRBV19
D: -
J: TRBJ2-2

DNA: TGTGCCACCAGCAGAAGCGGGACAGGGGCCTACCAAGAGACCCAGTACTTC
CDR3: CATSRSGTGAYQETQYF
size: once
V: TRBV15
D: TRBD1
J: TRBJ2-5

DNA: TGTGCCAGCAGCTTAGGGGGGCGGAGCTCTGGGGCCAACGTCCTGACTTTC
CDR3: CASSLGGRSSGANVLTF
size: once
V: TRBV7-8
D: -
J: TRBJ2-6

DNA: TGTGCCAGCAGTTACTCGGCTAGATCCTACGAGCAGTACTTC
CDR3: CASSYSARSYEQYF
size: -
V: TRBV6-5
D: -
J: TRBJ2-7

DNA: TGTGCCAGCAGTTCCCTAGCGGGAGGGTATGCCGAGCAGTACTTC
CDR3: CASSSLAGGYAEQYF
size: -
V: TRBV27
D: TRBD2
J: TRBJ2-7

DNA: TGTGCCAGCAGTTTGACTAGTAGTGCCAGAAATGAGCAGTTCTTC
CDR3: CASSLTSSARNEQFF
size: -
V: TRBV28
D: -
J: TRBJ2-1

DNA: TGTGCCTGGAAGAAGACAGGGGAGAACACTGAAGCTTTCTTT
CDR3: CAWKKTGENTEAFF
size: -
V: TRBV30
D: TRBD1
J: TRBJ1-1

DNA: TGTGCCAGCAGCTTAGCGATGCGCGGCTACACCTTC
CDR3: CASSLAMRGYTF
size: -
V: TRBV7-8
D: -
J: TRBJ1-2

DNA: TGTGCCTGGAGTGAGGGCAGCTATCAGCCCCAGCATTTT
CDR3: CAWSEGSYQPQHF
size: -
V: TRBV30
D: -
J: TRBJ1-5

DNA: TGTGCCAGCAGCCGCGAGGGCTCCTACGAGCAGTACTTC
CDR3: CASSREGSYEQYF
size: -
V: TRBV5-4
D: -
J: TRBJ2-7